This TCR beta chain was sequenced for a study of beta chain features in type 1 diabetes. Comments on this clone: The antigen is undetermined.

General observations from the study: Shortening of TCRB CDR3s, moderate but significant, appeared in all four CD4+ subsets of Type 1 diabetes patients.

cDNA synthesis used the whole RNA isolate, giving expressed TCRB sequences. Clones were read by immunoSEQ multiplex PCR, and TCRdb kept only the in-frame ones, dropping some. The table records roughly 160,000 clones, about 7.9% of them present only once. The V end was cut by 6 bases, the J end by 5 bases, with 14 bases between. This CDR3 has 14 residues. Germline V gives CDR1 SGHVS, CDR2 FQNEAQ. Sequencing was performed on central memory CD4+ T cells from blood. The genes are TRBV7-8 and TRBJ1-5, with D tentatively TRBD1 (6 bases). The sequence came from a man between 18 and 35 years old with type 1 diabetes. CDR3 nucleotide sequence: TGTGCCAGCAGTTCCCGGGACATTTATCAGCCCCAGCATTTT. Amino acids: CASSSRDIYQPQHF.